This T cell receptor (beta chain) appears in the sequencing data of a study of T cell clonotyping in hematopoietic cell transplantation. Only in-frame clones appear in the TCRdb table, and some are missing; sequencing was by immunoSEQ multiplex PCR. The sample includes under 7,500 clones, 89% of them seen just once. In regard to this clone: Antigen unknown.

There are 13 residues in the CDR3. Germline lookup yields CDR1 SGHRS and CDR2 YFSETQ. The V gene lost 2 bases and the J gene lost 8 bases, with 8 bases spanning the gap. Study observations and caveats: Graft donor and pretransplant recipient Inverse Simpson Index values predicted broader posttransplant TCR diversity. CD4 and CD8 repertoire contributions could not be separated without sorting.

The rearrangement links TRBV5-1 to TRBJ1-6; D is unresolved. Material: peripheral blood mononuclear cells, obtained 100 days after allogeneic stem cell transplant. The receptor's source is a male patient between 40 and 50 years old who had an allogeneic stem cell transplant from an unrelated donor, so the T cells may come from the graft donor. Some clones in this sample may be carry-over from other donors' samples. CDR3 sequence (DNA): TGCGCCAGCAGCTTCACCGGGGATTCACCCCTCCACTTT. It specifies CASSFTGDSPLHF.